Following are 10 T cell receptor beta chains from one sample sequenced in a study of blood T cell repertoires in COVID-19 (dated by TCRdb to 2020 to 2022). Receptor amplification or capture employed the immunoSEQ multiplex PCR assay. TCRdb took over this immuneACCESS table, retaining in-frame rearrangements with V and J assigned. Such tables are incomplete; in checked studies, under half of the missing clones stem from an unresolved V gene, and the remainder is unexplained. This sample gives under 200,000 clones in total; approximately 90% of them show up just once. Roughly 5.5% of the sample comes from the top ten. Sequences were obtained from peripheral blood. Receptor source: a man between 35 and 55 years old with active or convalescent COVID-19.

The rearrangement links TRBV29-1 to TRBJ2-7; perhaps TRBD2 as D (5 bases). The V and J ends lost 7 bases and 6 bases respectively, with 13 bases between them. The CDR3 spans 11 residues. Per germline, CDR1 SQVTM and CDR2 ANQGSEA. This CDR3 is CSAAAGGEQYF. CDR3 DNA sequence: TGCAGCGCCGCCGCGGGTGGCGAGCAGTACTTC.

This chain connects TRBV19 to TRBJ1-2, with 10 bases fitting TRBD1. This CDR3 has 16 amino acids. V was clipped by 5 bases and J by 6 bases; unmatched bases: 12. The germline CDR1 and CDR2 sequences are LNHDA and SQIVND (reference sequence). CDR3 in DNA: TGTGCCAGTAGTCTACGACAGGGGGCAGTCAAGGATGGCTACACCTTC. Its protein product is CASSLRQGAVKDGYTF.

This clone has only a few counts. J is TRBJ1-6 and V is TRBV5-1; 7 bases are shared with TRBD1. V was pared by 3 bases and J by 6 bases, with 6 bases of the junction left unmatched. The germline gives CDR1 SGHRS, CDR2 YFSETQ. The CDR3 sequence is 15 residues long. DNA of the CDR3: TGCGCCAGCAGCTCCCAGGGGGACCGTAATTCACCCCTCCACTTT. Translation: CASSSQGDRNSPLHF. The variable domain in full, with the rest retrieved from reference TRBV5-1 and TRBJ1-6, is KAGVTQTPRYLIKTRGQQVTLSCSPISGHRSVSWYQQTPGQGLQFLFEYFSETQRNKGNFPGRFSGRQFSNSRSEMNVSTLELGDSALYLCASSSQGDRNSPLHFGNGTRLTVT.

The rearrangement uses TRBV3-1 (or the pseudogene TRBV3-2) and TRBJ2-5, with 8 bases fitting TRBD2. The germline V gene has CDR1 LGHDT and CDR2 YNNKEL (reference sequence). The CDR3 has 15 amino acids. The V gene end was trimmed by 3 bases and the J gene end by 3 bases; junction bases not matched to a gene: 6. Written as DNA, the CDR3 is TGTGCCAGCAGCCAGACAGGACTAGCAGAAGAGACCCAGTACTTC. Amino acid sequence: CASSQTGLAEETQYF.

The rearrangement joins TRBV14 to TRBJ2-3; unclear D gene. The CDR3 runs 17 residues. V lost 2 bases and J 2 bases, leaving 17 bases between the germline ends. Germline V gene sequence: CDR1 SGHDN, CDR2 FVKESK. CDR3 sequence reads: CASSQNWLVGPTDTQYF. CDR3 sequence (DNA): TGTGCCAGCAGCCAAAATTGGCTAGTAGGCCCCACAGATACGCAGTATTTT.

The J gene is TRBJ1-4, the V gene TRBV30; 7 nucleotides agree with TRBD1. V dropped 5 bases and J dropped 8; count of bases not matched to a gene: 14. Germline V gene lookup returns CDR1 GTSNPN and CDR2 SVGIG (reference sequence). The CDR3 is made up of 15 amino acids. The CDR3 nucleotides read TGTGCCTGGGCTGTGGCAGGGGGTAGTCGGGAAAAACTGTTTTTT. Translation gives CAWAVAGGSREKLFF.

The DNA for the CDR3 is TGTGCCAGCAGCTTATCATCCCAGCGGGGGTACTACGAGCAGTACTTC. Translated, it gives CASSLSSQRGYYEQYF. The chain employs TRBV11-2 and TRBJ2-7; 8 bases match TRBD2. CDR1 and CDR2 (germline): SGHAT, FQNNGV. The CDR3 consists of 16 residues. The ends lost 2 bases at V and 3 bases at J; junction bases unmatched: 9.

The rearrangement links TRBV6-5 to TRBJ1-2; TRBD1 agrees at 8 bases. The length of the CDR3 is 16 residues. Unmatched junction bases numbered 6, after V lost 0 bases and J lost 3 bases. Per the germline V gene, CDR1 is MNHEY and CDR2 is SVGAGI. Here the CDR3 reads CASSYSTGVFDYGYTF. CDR3 nucleotides: TGTGCCAGCAGTTACTCGACAGGGGTATTTGACTATGGCTACACCTTC.

The chain links TRBV2 to TRBJ1-1; 7 positions match TRBD1. CDR1 is SNHLY and CDR2 is FYNNEI in the germline V gene. The junction had 5 bases not matched to a gene; V was cut back by 2 bases and J by 5 bases. The CDR3 covers 14 residues. In DNA, the CDR3 is TGTGCCAGCAGTGAAAGGGGGCGCGGTACTGAAGCTTTCTTT. Translation: CASSERGRGTEAFF.

The chain has TRBV4-3 and TRBJ2-3, with D perhaps matching TRBD2 (5 bases). Deletions cut 1 base from V and 4 bases from J, with 6 bases between. This CDR3 is 13 amino acids long. The V gene's germline CDR1 is LGHNA and CDR2 YSLEER. Here the CDR3 reads CASSQGTADTQYF. DNA for the CDR3: TGCGCCAGCAGCCAAGGGACTGCAGATACGCAGTATTTT.